This TCR beta chain originates from a study of cytomegalovirus exposure and HLA in healthy donors. The CDR3 contains 15 residues. Looked up from germline, CDR1 is LNHNV and CDR2 is YYDKDF (reference sequence). V dropped 9 bases and J dropped 5; count of bases not matched to a gene: 14. The study ran its PCR with 60 Vbeta and 13 Jbeta primers. Profiling relied on immunoSEQ multiplex PCR, and the TCRdb table lists in-frame clones only, not all of them. There are approximately 70,000 clones in the sample; 65% to 70% occur only once, and around 7.6% lies in the top ten. Sequences were obtained from PBMCs. The chain couples TRBV15 to TRBJ2-7; TRBD2 agrees at 9 bases. This TCR was recovered from a man in his forties in good health and CMV-seropositive. CDR3: CATREPGLATNEQYF. The CDR3 nucleotides read TGTGCCACGAGGGAACCGGGACTAGCAACGAACGAGCAGTACTTC. Together with reference TRBV15 and TRBJ2-7, the CDR3 gives the full variable domain: DAMVIQNPRYQVTQFGKPVTLSCSQTLNHNVMYWYQQKSSQAPKLLFHYYDKDFNNEADTPDNFQSRRPNTSFCFLDIRSPGLGDTAMYLCATREPGLATNEQYFGPGTRLTVT.